This TCR beta chain appears in the sequencing data of a study of tumor and adjacent non-tumor tissue in lung cancer. Notes on the study in general: Tumor TCR diversity, when higher, was linked to shorter survival. Top 100 clones took a larger repertoire share in normal lung. Compared with tumor, normal lung showed significantly lower TCR diversity.

The template was RNA from unsorted bulk tissue. This clonotype was seen only a few times. Its cognate antigen is unknown. The junction and the germline gene differ at one end; a read error may be behind it. The library came from three nested PCR rounds adapted from ARM-PCR protocols. TCRdb re-called the multiplex PCR reads with MiXCR, one entry per CDR3 protein. The sample shows over 85,000 distinct CDR3 sequences, nearly 85% of them seen only once. CDR1 and CDR2 from the germline V gene are SGHDT and YYEEEE. The CDR3 runs 13 residues. This clonotype was sampled from a man between 65 and 79 years old with non-small cell lung cancer. Sequenced input: lung tumor tissue. The rearrangement joins TRBV5-6 to TRBJ2-7; no firm D call. CDR3 bases: TGTGCTAGCAGTTTGGGTAGGGTCTACGAGCAGTACTTC. It specifies CASSLGRVYEQYF.